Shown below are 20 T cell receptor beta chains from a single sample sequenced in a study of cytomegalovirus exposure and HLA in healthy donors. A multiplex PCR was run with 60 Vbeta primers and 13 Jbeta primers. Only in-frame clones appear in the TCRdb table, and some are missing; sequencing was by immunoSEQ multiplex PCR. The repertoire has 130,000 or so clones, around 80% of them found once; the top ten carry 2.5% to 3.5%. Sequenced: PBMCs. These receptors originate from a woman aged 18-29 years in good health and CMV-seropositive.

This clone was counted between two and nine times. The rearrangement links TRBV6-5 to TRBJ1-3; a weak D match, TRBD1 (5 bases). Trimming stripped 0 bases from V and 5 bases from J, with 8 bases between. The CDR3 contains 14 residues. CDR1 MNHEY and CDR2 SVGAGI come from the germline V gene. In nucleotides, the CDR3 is TGTGCCAGCAGTTACTCGAAGGGGAGAAACACCATATATTTT. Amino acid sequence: CASSYSKGRNTIYF.

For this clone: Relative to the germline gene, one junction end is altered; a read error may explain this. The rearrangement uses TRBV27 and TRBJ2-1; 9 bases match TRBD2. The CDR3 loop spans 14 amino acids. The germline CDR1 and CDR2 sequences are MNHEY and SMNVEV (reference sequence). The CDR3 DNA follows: TGTGCCAGCAGTTTGGCGGGGGGGCGGTATGAGCAGCTCTTC. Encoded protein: CASSLAGGRYEQLF.

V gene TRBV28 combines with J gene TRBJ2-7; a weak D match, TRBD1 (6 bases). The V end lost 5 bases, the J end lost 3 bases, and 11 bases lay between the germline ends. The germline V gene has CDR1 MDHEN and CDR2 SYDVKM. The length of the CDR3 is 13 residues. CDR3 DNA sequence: TGTGCCAGCAGTCCGGGACAAAGCTACGAGCAGTACTTC. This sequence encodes CASSPGQSYEQYF.

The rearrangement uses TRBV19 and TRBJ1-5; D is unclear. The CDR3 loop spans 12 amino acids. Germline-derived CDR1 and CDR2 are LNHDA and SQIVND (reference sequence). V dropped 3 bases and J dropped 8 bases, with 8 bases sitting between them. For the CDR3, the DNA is TGTGCCAGTAGTATGAGGAGCGAGCCCCAGCATTTT. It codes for CASSMRSEPQHF.

CDR3 sequence (DNA): TGTGCCAGCAGCTTCGTGGGACAGGGTGACAGGGAGCAGTACTTC. As protein: CASSFVGQGDREQYF. The chain joins TRBV11-2 to TRBJ2-7, with 9 bases that match TRBD1. This CDR3 spans 15 amino acids. Germline CDR1 SGHAT, CDR2 FQNNGV. V lost 3 bases, J lost 7 bases, and 10 bases stayed unmatched.

CDR3 coding DNA: TGTGCCAGCAGCTCGACAGGGGTGGATTCACCCCTCCACTTT. It encodes CASSSTGVDSPLHF. This chain joins TRBV7-6 and TRBJ1-6, with TRBD1 matching 8 bases. Germline V gene lookup returns CDR1 SGHVS and CDR2 FNYEAQ. The CDR3 loop spans 14 amino acids. Losses at the gene ends were 4 bases for V and 8 bases for J; bases not matched to a gene: 4.

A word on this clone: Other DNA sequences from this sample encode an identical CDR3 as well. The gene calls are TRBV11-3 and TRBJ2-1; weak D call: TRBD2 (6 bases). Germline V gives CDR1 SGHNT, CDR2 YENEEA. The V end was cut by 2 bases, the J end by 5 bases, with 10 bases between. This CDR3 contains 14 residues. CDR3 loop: CASSLNGGNNEQFF. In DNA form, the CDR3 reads TGTGCCAGCAGCTTAAACGGGGGTAACAATGAGCAGTTCTTC.

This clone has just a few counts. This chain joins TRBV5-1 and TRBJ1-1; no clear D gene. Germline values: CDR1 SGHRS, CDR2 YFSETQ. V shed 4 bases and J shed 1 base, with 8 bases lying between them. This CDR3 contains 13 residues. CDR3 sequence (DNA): TGCGCCAGCAGCGTGGACGGGAACACTGAAGCTTTCTTT. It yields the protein CASSVDGNTEAFF.

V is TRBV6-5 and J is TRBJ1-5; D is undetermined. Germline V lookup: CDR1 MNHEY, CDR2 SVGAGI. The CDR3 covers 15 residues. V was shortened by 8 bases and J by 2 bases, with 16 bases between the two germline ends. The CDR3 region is CASRGTGGGNQPQHF. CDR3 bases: TGTGCCAGCCGGGGAACTGGAGGAGGCAATCAGCCCCAGCATTTT.

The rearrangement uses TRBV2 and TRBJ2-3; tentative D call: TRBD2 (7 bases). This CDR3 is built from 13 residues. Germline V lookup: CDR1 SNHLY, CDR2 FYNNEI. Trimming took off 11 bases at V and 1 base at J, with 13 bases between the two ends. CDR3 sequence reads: CAGRGGRTDTQYF. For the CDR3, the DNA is TGTGCCGGAAGGGGGGGGCGCACAGATACGCAGTATTTT.

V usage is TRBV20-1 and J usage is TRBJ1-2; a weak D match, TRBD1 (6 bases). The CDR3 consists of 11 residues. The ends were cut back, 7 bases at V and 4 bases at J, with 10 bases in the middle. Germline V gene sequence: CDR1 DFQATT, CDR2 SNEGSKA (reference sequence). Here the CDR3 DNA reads TGCAGTGTCCAGGGGACCTATGGCTACACCTTC. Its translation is CSVQGTYGYTF.

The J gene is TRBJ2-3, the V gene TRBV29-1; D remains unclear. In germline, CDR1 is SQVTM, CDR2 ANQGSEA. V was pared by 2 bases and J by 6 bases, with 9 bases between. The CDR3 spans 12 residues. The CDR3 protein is CSVESAKDTQYF. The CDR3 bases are TGCAGCGTTGAATCTGCGAAGGATACGCAGTATTTT.

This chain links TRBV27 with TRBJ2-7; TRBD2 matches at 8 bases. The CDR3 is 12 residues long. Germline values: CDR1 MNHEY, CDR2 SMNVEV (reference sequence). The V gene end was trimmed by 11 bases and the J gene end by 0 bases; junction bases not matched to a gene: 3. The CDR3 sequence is CASGGDSYEQYF. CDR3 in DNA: TGTGCCTCGGGGGGGGACTCCTACGAGCAGTACTTC.

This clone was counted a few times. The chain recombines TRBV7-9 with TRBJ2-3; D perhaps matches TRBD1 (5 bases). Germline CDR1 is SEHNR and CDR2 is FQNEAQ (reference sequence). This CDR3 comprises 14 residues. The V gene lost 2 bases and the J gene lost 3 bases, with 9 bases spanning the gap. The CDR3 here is CASSLYRGTDTQYF. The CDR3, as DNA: TGTGCCAGCAGCTTATATAGGGGTACAGATACGCAGTATTTT.

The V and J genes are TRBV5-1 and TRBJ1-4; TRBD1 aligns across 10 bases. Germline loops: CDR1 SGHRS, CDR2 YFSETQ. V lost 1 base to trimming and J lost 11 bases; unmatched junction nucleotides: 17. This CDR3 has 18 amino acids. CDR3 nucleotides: TGCGCCAGCAGCTTGCGGGGACAGGGGCGAAAACAGCCGGTGAAACTGTTTTTT. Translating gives CASSLRGQGRKQPVKLFF.

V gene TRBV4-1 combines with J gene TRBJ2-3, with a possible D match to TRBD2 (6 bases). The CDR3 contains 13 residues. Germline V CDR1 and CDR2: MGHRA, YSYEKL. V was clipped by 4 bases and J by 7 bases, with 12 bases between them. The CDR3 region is CASSLTSSNTQYF. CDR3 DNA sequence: TGCGCCAGCAGCCTAACTAGCTCAAATACGCAGTATTTT.

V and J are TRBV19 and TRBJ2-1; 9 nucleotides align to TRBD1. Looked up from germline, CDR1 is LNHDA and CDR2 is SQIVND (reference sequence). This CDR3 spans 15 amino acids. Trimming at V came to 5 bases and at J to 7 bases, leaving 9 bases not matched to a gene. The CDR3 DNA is TGTGCCAGTAGTTTTGGGACAGGGAGTCCTAATGAGCAGTTCTTC. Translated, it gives CASSFGTGSPNEQFF.

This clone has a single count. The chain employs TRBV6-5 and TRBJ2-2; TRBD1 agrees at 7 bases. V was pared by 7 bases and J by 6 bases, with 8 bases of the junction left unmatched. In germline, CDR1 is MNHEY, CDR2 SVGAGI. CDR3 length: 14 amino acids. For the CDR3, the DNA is TGTGCCAGCATCTCGACAGGGAGCCCCGGGGAGCTGTTTTTT. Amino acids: CASISTGSPGELFF.

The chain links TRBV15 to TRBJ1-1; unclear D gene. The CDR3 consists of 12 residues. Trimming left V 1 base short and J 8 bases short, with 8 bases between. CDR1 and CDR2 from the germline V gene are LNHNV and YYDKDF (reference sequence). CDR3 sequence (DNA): TGTGCCACCAGCAGAGTCCCGGGGGAAGCTTTCTTT. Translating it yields CATSRVPGEAFF.

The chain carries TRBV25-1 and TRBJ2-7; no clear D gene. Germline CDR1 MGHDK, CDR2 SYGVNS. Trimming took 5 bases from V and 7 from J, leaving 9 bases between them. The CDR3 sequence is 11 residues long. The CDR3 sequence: CASSSGWEQYF. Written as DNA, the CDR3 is TGTGCCAGCAGTTCCGGGTGGGAGCAGTACTTC.